The rows below give T cell receptor beta chains drawn from one sample of a study of blood T cells in healthy people across ages. TCRdb called the 5' RACE reads again in MiXCR, with one record for every CDR3 protein. The data show around 1,900,000 distinct CDR3 sequences, with roughly two fifths seen just once and about 21% held by the top ten. Sequenced input: blood. The receptors were sampled from a human donor in good health. Both conserved end residues are trimmed from each CDR3. Fields, in order: V gene, J gene, CDR3 length, CDR3 protein.

V gene: TRBV6-5
J gene: TRBJ2-1
CDR3 length: 14
CDR3 protein: ASSTVRQERINEQF

V gene: TRBV4-2
J gene: TRBJ1-3
CDR3 length: 13
CDR3 protein: ASSRGQPSGNTIY

V gene: TRBV29-1
J gene: TRBJ1-1
CDR3 length: 11
CDR3 protein: SGEIAENTEAF

V gene: TRBV24-1
J gene: TRBJ1-2
CDR3 length: 13
CDR3 protein: ATSDGGNSNYGYT

V gene: TRBV7-3
J gene: TRBJ2-1
CDR3 length: 13
CDR3 protein: ASSLLLSSYNEQF

V gene: TRBV10-3
J gene: TRBJ2-1
CDR3 length: 13
CDR3 protein: ASRRGLAGNNEQF

V gene: TRBV10-3
J gene: TRBJ1-2
CDR3 length: 12
CDR3 protein: AISNDRGIIGYT

V gene: TRBV7-3
J gene: TRBJ1-1
CDR3 length: 14
CDR3 protein: ASSLTRLKGDTEAF

V gene: TRBV7-8
J gene: TRBJ1-1
CDR3 length: 16
CDR3 protein: ASSLVSGQGMVNTEAF

V gene: TRBV28
J gene: TRBJ2-4
CDR3 length: 12
CDR3 protein: ASSFTGTWTIQY

V gene: TRBV4-1
J gene: TRBJ1-2
CDR3 length: 14
CDR3 protein: ASSQLGTASNYGYT

V gene: TRBV15
J gene: TRBJ1-4
CDR3 length: 14
CDR3 protein: ATSRDPTGTNEKLF

V gene: TRBV7-9
J gene: TRBJ1-2
CDR3 length: 12
CDR3 protein: ASSPTGTAYGYT

V gene: TRBV9
J gene: TRBJ1-4
CDR3 length: 14
CDR3 protein: ASSVDFLATNEKLF

V gene: TRBV12-3/TRBV12-4
J gene: TRBJ2-3
CDR3 length: 14
CDR3 protein: ASSFQAGKGTDTQY

V gene: TRBV5-1
J gene: -
CDR3 length: 12
CDR3 protein: ASSVSTPSYEQY

V gene: TRBV12-3/TRBV12-4
J gene: TRBJ1-3
CDR3 length: 12
CDR3 protein: ASSDSPSGNTIY

V gene: TRBV20-1
J gene: TRBJ2-7
CDR3 length: 13
CDR3 protein: SARDLGAGVNEQY

V gene: TRBV7-9
J gene: TRBJ1-4
CDR3 length: 12
CDR3 protein: ASTKDRANEKLF

V gene: TRBV7-2
J gene: TRBJ1-1
CDR3 length: 11
CDR3 protein: ASSFSDNTEAF

V gene: TRBV7-8
J gene: TRBJ2-5
CDR3 length: 16
CDR3 protein: ASSLFLRSSREQETQY

V gene: TRBV4-2
J gene: TRBJ1-1
CDR3 length: 12
CDR3 protein: ASSRGPSGAEAF

V gene: TRBV4-1
J gene: TRBJ1-2
CDR3 length: 14
CDR3 protein: ASSQGPSTGAGGYT

V gene: TRBV29-1
J gene: TRBJ2-5
CDR3 length: 12
CDR3 protein: SVAGQVLKETQY

V gene: TRBV20-1
J gene: TRBJ2-2
CDR3 length: 13
CDR3 protein: SASPGQGRTGELF

V gene: TRBV2
J gene: TRBJ1-6
CDR3 length: 18
CDR3 protein: ASSEYLDRVKTYNNSPLH

V gene: TRBV5-1
J gene: TRBJ2-5
CDR3 length: 13
CDR3 protein: ASSDTGTGQETQY

V gene: TRBV3-1
J gene: TRBJ2-5
CDR3 length: 13
CDR3 protein: ASSQDFAGQETQY

V gene: TRBV20-1
J gene: TRBJ1-6
CDR3 length: 12
CDR3 protein: SASFRGPHSPLH

V gene: TRBV27
J gene: -
CDR3 length: 14
CDR3 protein: ASSLSGTSGTYEQY

V gene: TRBV5-5
J gene: TRBJ2-1
CDR3 length: 13
CDR3 protein: ASSPGTALYNEQF

V gene: TRBV7-8
J gene: TRBJ2-7
CDR3 length: 15
CDR3 protein: SSSHRREARNTYEQY

V gene: TRBV7-9
J gene: TRBJ2-1
CDR3 length: 13
CDR3 protein: ASSPSSRINNEQF

V gene: TRBV7-8
J gene: -
CDR3 length: 15
CDR3 protein: ASRSSPGLAEPYEQY

V gene: TRBV4-3
J gene: TRBJ2-6
CDR3 length: 12
CDR3 protein: ASSRASGANVLT

V gene: TRBV2
J gene: TRBJ1-2
CDR3 length: 11
CDR3 protein: ASSEKRESGYT

V gene: TRBV20-1
J gene: TRBJ2-7
CDR3 length: 15
CDR3 protein: SAREIAGGRFAYEQY

V gene: TRBV29-1
J gene: TRBJ2-1
CDR3 length: 14
CDR3 protein: SVEEVGTSRGNEQF

V gene: TRBV28
J gene: TRBJ2-4
CDR3 length: 11
CDR3 protein: ASYTGGKNIQY

V gene: TRBV11-2
J gene: TRBJ2-6
CDR3 length: 14
CDR3 protein: ASSLDTVSGANVLT

V gene: TRBV27
J gene: TRBJ1-2
CDR3 length: 12
CDR3 protein: ASSPRHVGYGYT

V gene: TRBV14
J gene: -
CDR3 length: 11
CDR3 protein: ASSQWQNVEQY

V gene: TRBV20-1
J gene: TRBJ2-7
CDR3 length: 10
CDR3 protein: SAGTALYEQY

V gene: TRBV12-3/TRBV12-4
J gene: TRBJ2-7
CDR3 length: 13
CDR3 protein: ASSKWGTGRYEQY

V gene: TRBV20-1
J gene: TRBJ1-4
CDR3 length: 12
CDR3 protein: SAISGTANEKLF

V gene: TRBV11-2
J gene: TRBJ2-4
CDR3 length: 14
CDR3 protein: ASSRTLAGGIGIQY

V gene: TRBV4-2
J gene: TRBJ2-1
CDR3 length: 14
CDR3 protein: ASSQDQAGGGNEQF

V gene: TRBV4-2
J gene: TRBJ2-1
CDR3 length: 11
CDR3 protein: ASSQVGNNEQF

V gene: TRBV12-3/TRBV12-4
J gene: TRBJ1-1
CDR3 length: 11
CDR3 protein: ASSNGPSLEAF

V gene: TRBV20-1
J gene: TRBJ1-2
CDR3 length: 12
CDR3 protein: SAITRDINYGYT

V gene: TRBV6-6
J gene: -
CDR3 length: 11
CDR3 protein: ASSYSYGETQY

V gene: TRBV20-1
J gene: TRBJ2-7
CDR3 length: 12
CDR3 protein: SAPTSGGAREQY

V gene: TRBV7-2
J gene: TRBJ2-7
CDR3 length: 11
CDR3 protein: ASSLGGQIEQY

V gene: TRBV6-2/TRBV6-3
J gene: TRBJ2-3
CDR3 length: 13
CDR3 protein: ASRPRHYGTDTQY

V gene: TRBV6-1
J gene: TRBJ2-7
CDR3 length: 11
CDR3 protein: ASSEVSRVEQY